This T cell receptor (beta chain) emerged from a study of cytomegalovirus exposure and HLA in healthy donors. Whole-study findings and limits: In an earlier analysis, most TCR beta V segments were productive about 87% or about 30% of the time. Highly shared sequence variants in one cluster were likely a sequencing artifact. Later on, an analysis tied 15,000 to 20,000 TCR beta sequences to HLA alleles at 0.05 false discovery rate. It was reported that TCR beta sequences correctly inferred the HLA-A and HLA-B alleles for most subjects.

Comments on this clone: Its antigen is as yet unknown.

PCR amplification relied on 60 Vbeta primers (plus 13 Jbeta primers). Sequenced by immunoSEQ multiplex PCR; TCRdb stores in-frame clones only, minus some. This table holds 97,000 or so clones, around 63% found once. The CDR3 covers 16 residues. The origin of this receptor is a human donor in good health. Sequenced: PBMCs. V usage is TRBV12-2 and J usage is TRBJ1-2; the table assigns TRBD1, which was not confirmed against the DNA. TRBV12-2 is a known pseudogene. The DNA of the CDR3 is TGTGCAAGTCGACCTTCCTGCAGGACAGGGGAGTATGGCTACACCTTC. It encodes CASRPSCRTGEYGYTF.